This T cell receptor beta chain comes out of a study of blood T cell repertoires in COVID-19. At the level of the study: There were acute and convalescent COVID-19 samples, and they came from the United States, Italy and Spain.

Participant ages covered roughly 18 to 89 years across 25 or so US areas. Participants' reported clinical history set cohort assignment. The CDR3 spans 17 residues. The germline V gene encodes CDR1 MGHRA and CDR2 YSYEKL. Germline trimming cut 5 bases from V and 1 base from J; bases unmatched to any gene: 6. Authors' data handling: Scientists estimated how many nucleated cells there were by amplifying reference gene primers. TCRdb's table, derived via immunoSEQ multiplex PCR, lists solely in-frame clones and lacks some. That table furnishes V, J and clone size, whereas the DNA furnished D and trimming. Altogether some 270,000 clones are present, nearly 90% being singletons, with the ten largest covering under 2.5%.

The clonotype was recovered from a woman in her fifties or sixties who had recovered from COVID-19. Sequencing input: PBMCs or T cells enriched from blood (not recorded which). J is TRBJ1-4 and V is TRBV4-1; TRBD1 matches 11 bases. The CDR3: CASSMRDRGGTNEKLFF. The CDR3 coding sequence is TGCGCCAGCAGCATGAGGGACAGGGGGGGAACTAATGAAAAACTGTTTTTT.